These 2 T cell receptor beta chains were sequenced from one sample in a study of chemoradiotherapy in HPV16-positive cancers. TCRdb's table, derived via immunoSEQ multiplex PCR, lists solely in-frame clones and lacks some. Of tens of thousands of clones listed, approximately 90% were seen once; the top ten hold roughly 2.2%. The starting material was blood, obtained from a patient who underwent chemoradiotherapy. The receptors here all came from a human donor with HPV-associated anogenital cancer.

The chain joins TRBV18 to TRBJ2-7, with 7 bases aligning to TRBD1. J lost 5 bases, V lost 4 bases, and 2 bases had no gene match. CDR1 is KGHSH, CDR2 LQKENI, per germline. The CDR3 loop spans 12 amino acids. CDR3 amino acids: CASSLDRNEQYF. Here the CDR3 DNA reads TGTGCCAGCTCACTGGACAGGAACGAGCAGTACTTC.

The rearrangement uses TRBV18 and TRBJ1-1; D call uncertain. Germline lookup yields CDR1 KGHSH and CDR2 LQKENI. This CDR3 region has 15 residues. V gave up 3 bases and J gave up 7 bases, with 18 bases separating them. CDR3 nucleotide sequence: TGTGCCAGCTCACCCTCGGGAGGGAGGGATAATGAAGCTTTCTTT. Translated, it gives CASSPSGGRDNEAFF. Variable domain in full (rest from reference TRBV18 and TRBJ1-1): NAGVMQNPRHLVRRRGQEARLRCSPMKGHSHVYWYRQLPEEGLKFMVYLQKENIIDESGMPKERFSAEFPKEGPSILRIQQVVRGDSAAYFCASSPSGGRDNEAFFGQGTRLTVV.